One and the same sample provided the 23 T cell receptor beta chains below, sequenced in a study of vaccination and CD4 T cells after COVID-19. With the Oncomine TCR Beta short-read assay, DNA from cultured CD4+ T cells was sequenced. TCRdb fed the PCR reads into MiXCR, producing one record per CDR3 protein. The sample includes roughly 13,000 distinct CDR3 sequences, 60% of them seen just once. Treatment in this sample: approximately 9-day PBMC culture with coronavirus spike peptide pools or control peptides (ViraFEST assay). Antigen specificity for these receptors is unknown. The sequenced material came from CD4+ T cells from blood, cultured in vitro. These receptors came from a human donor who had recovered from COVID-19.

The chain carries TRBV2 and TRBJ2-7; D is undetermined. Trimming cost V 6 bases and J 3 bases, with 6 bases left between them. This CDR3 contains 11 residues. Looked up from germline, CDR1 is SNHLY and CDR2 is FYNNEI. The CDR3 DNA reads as TGTGCCAGCAGAGAGAGCTACGAGCAGTACTTC. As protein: CASRESYEQYF.

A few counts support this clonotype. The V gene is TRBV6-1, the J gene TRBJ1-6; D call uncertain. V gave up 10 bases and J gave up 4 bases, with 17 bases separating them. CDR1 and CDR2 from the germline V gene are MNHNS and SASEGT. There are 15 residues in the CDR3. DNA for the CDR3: TGTGCCACCTTACTCCGGGGAGGGTATAATTCACCCCTCCACTTT. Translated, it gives CATLLRGGYNSPLHF.

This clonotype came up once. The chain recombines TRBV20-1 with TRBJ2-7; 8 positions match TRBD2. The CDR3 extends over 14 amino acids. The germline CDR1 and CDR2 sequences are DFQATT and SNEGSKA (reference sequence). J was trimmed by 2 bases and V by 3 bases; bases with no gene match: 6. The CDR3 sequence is CSARGLEGPYEQYF. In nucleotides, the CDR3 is TGCAGTGCTAGGGGACTAGAAGGCCCCTACGAGCAGTACTTC.

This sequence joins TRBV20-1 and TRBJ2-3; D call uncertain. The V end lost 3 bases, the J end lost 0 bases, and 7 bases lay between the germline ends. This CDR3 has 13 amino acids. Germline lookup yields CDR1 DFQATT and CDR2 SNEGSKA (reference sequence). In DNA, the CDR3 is TGCAGTGCTAGCTCCTATAGCACAGATACGCAGTATTTT. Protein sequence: CSASSYSTDTQYF.

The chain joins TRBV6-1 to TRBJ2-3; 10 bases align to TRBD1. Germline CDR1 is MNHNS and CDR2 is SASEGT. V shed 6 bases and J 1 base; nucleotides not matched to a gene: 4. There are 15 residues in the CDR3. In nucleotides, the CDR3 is TGTGCCAGCAGCACCGGGACAGGGGGCACAGATACGCAGTATTTT. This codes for CASSTGTGGTDTQYF.

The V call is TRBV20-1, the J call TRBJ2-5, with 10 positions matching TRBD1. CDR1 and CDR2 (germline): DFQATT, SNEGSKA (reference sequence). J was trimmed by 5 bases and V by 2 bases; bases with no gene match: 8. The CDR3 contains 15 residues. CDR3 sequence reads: CSARSGTGAMETQYF. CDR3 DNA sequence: TGCAGTGCTAGATCCGGGACAGGGGCAATGGAGACCCAGTACTTC.

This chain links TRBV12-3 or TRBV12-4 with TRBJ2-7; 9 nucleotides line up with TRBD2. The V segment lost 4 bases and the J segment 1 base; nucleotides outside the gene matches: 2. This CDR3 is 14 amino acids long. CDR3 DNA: TGTGCCAGCAGTTGGACTAGCGCATCCTACGAGCAGTACTTC. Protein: CASSWTSASYEQYF.

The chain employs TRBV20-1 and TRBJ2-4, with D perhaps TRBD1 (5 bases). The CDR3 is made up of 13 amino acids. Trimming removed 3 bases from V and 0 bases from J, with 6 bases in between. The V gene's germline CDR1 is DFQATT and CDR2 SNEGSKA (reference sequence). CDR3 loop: CSASRVAKNIQYF. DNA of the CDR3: TGCAGTGCTAGCAGGGTAGCCAAAAACATTCAGTACTTC.

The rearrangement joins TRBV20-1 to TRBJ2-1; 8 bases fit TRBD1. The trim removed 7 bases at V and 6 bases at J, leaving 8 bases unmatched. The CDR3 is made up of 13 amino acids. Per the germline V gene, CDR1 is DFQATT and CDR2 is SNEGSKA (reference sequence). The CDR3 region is CSETGTGLNEQFF. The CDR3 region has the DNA TGCAGTGAGACCGGGACAGGCCTCAATGAGCAGTTCTTC.

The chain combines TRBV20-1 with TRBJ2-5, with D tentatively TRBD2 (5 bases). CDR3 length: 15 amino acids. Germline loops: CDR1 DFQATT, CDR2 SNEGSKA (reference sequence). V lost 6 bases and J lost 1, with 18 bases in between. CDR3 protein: CSARQISGSQETQYF. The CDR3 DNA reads TGCAGTGCCCGCCAGATCTCGGGGAGCCAAGAGACCCAGTACTTC.

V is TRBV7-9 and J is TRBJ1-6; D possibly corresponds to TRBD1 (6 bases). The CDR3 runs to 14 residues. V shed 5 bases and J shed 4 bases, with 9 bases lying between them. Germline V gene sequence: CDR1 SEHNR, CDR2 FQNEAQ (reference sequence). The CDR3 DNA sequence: TGTGCCAGCAGCACTGGGACATATAATTCACCCCTCCACTTT. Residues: CASSTGTYNSPLHF.

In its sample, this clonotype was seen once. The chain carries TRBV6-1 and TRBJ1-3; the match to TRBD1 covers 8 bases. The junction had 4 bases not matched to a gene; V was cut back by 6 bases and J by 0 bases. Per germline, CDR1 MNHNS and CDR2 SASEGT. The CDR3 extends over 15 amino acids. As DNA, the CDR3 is TGTGCCAGCAGGACCGACAGGGGCTCTGGAAACACCATATATTTT. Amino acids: CASRTDRGSGNTIYF.

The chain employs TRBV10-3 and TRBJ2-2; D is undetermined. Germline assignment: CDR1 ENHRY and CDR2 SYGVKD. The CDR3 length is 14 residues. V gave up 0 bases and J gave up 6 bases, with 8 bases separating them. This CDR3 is CAISESDGPGELFF. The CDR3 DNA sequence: TGTGCCATCAGTGAGTCGGATGGTCCCGGGGAGCTGTTTTTT.

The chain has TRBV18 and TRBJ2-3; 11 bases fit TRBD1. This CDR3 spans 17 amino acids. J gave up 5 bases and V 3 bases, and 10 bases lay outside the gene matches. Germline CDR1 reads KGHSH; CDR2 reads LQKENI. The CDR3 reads CASSPLVGTGGQDTQYF. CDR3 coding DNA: TGTGCCAGCTCACCCCTCGTCGGGACAGGGGGGCAAGATACGCAGTATTTT.

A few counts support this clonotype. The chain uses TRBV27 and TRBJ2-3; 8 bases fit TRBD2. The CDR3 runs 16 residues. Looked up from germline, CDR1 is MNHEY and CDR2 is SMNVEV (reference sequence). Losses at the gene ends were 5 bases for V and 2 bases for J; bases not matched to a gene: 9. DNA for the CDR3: TGTGCCAGCAGTCCCGGGACTAGGGGGTTCACAGATACGCAGTATTTT. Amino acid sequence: CASSPGTRGFTDTQYF.

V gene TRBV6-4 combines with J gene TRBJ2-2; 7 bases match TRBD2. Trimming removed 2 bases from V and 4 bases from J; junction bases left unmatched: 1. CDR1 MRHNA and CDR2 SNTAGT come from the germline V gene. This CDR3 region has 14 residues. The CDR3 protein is CASSDGGSTGELFF. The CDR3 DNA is TGTGCCAGCAGTGACGGCGGGAGCACCGGGGAGCTGTTTTTT.

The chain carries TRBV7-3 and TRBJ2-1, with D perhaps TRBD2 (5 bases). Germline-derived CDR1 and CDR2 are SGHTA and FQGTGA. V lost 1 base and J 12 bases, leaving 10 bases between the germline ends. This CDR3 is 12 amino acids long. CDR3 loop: CASSLNGEGQFF. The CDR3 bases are TGTGCCAGCAGCTTAAACGGGGAAGGGCAGTTCTTC.

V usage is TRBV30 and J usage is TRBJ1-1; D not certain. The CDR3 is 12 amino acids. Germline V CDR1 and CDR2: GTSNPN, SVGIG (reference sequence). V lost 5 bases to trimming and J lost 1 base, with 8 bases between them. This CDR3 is CAWSTTNTEAFF. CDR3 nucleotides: TGTGCCTGGTCTACTACGAACACTGAAGCTTTCTTT.

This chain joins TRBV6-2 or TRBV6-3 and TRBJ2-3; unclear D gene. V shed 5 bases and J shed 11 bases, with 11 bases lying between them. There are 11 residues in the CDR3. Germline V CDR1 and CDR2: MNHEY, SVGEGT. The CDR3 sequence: CASSRGGQQYF. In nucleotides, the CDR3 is TGTGCCAGCAGTCGAGGCGGTCAGCAGTATTTT.

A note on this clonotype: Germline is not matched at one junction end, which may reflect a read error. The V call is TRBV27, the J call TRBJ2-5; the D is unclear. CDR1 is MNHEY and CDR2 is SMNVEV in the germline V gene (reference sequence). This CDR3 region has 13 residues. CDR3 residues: CASSSRNQETQYF. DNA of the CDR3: TGTGCCAGTAGTTCGCGTAACCAAGAGACCCAGTACTTC.

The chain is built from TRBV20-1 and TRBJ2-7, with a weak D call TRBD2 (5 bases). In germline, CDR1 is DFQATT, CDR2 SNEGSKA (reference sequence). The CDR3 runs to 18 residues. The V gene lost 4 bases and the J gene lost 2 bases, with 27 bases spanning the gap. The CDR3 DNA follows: TGCAGTGCTACCGCTCTCGAGGGCAGGATAGGGCCAACCTACGAGCAGTACTTC. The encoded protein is CSATALEGRIGPTYEQYF.

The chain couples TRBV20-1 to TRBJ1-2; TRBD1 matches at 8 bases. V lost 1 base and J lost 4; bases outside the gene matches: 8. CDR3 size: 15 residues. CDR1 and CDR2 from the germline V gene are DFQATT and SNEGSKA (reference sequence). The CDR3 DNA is TGCAGTGCTAGAGGTTCAGGGGGCACAACCTATGGCTACACCTTC. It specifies CSARGSGGTTYGYTF.

The CDR3 region has the DNA TGCAGTGCTAGATTGGCTAGCGGGACTCCAAATGAGCAGTTCTTC. Translating it yields CSARLASGTPNEQFF. The chain joins TRBV20-1 to TRBJ2-1, with 9 bases aligning to TRBD2. Germline V gene sequence: CDR1 DFQATT, CDR2 SNEGSKA (reference sequence). V was clipped by 2 bases and J by 7 bases; unmatched bases: 9. This CDR3 has 15 amino acids.